The rows below give T cell receptor beta chains drawn from one sample of a study of T cell responses to AZD1222 COVID-19 vaccine. Generated by immunoSEQ multiplex PCR, the TCRdb table keeps only in-frame clones and is missing some. In the table there are around 99,000 clones, roughly nine tenths of which are singletons. Here the sequenced sample was peripheral blood, taken on day 0 of AZD1222 vaccination. Source of these receptors: an adult in good health. Each CDR3 is given with its conserved first and last residue. The D gene is left open where the match is weak. Not every row has a clone size; where given, it reads once, few, many or a size class.

J,size,D,length,V,DNA,CDR3
TRBJ1-1,NA,NA,12,TRBV5-4,TGTGCCAGCAGCTTTCCGGGGACTGAAGCTTTCTTT,CASSFPGTEAFF
TRBJ1-3,NA,NA,16,TRBV7-9,TGTGCCAGCAGCCTCCGCGGGGGCCTAGATGGAAACACCATATATTTT,CASSLRGGLDGNTIYF
TRBJ1-1,NA,TRBD1,14,TRBV29-1,TGCAGCGTTGATCCCGGGACAGGGCCGACTGAAGCTTTCTTT,CSVDPGTGPTEAFF
TRBJ2-1,NA,NA,15,TRBV5-1,TGCGCCAGCAGCTTGGAAGCAGGAATCCCCAATGAGCAGTTCTTC,CASSLEAGIPNEQFF
TRBJ1-1,NA,NA,14,TRBV7-9,TGTGCCAGCAGCCTAGGCGAAGCGAACACTGAAGCTTTCTTT,CASSLGEANTEAFF
TRBJ2-7,NA,TRBD1,14,TRBV3-1/TRBV3-2,TGTGCCAGCAGCCTCCGGGACAGGGCATACGAGCAGTACTTC,CASSLRDRAYEQYF
TRBJ2-1,NA,TRBD1,16,TRBV7-2,TGTGCCAGCAGCTTTCTCCTGACAGGGGGGTACAATGAGCAGTTCTTC,CASSFLLTGGYNEQFF
TRBJ2-1,NA,TRBD1,14,TRBV7-8,TGTGCCAGCAGATCGGACAGGGTTAACAATGAGCAGTTCTTC,CASRSDRVNNEQFF
TRBJ1-4,NA,NA,13,TRBV27,TGTGCCAGCAGTTTCCAGGCCGGAGAAAAACTGTTTTTT,CASSFQAGEKLFF
TRBJ2-3,NA,NA,16,TRBV7-2,TGTGCCAGCAGCTTAGTTGGCCATCCCCCCACAGATACGCAGTATTTT,CASSLVGHPPTDTQYF
TRBJ2-1,NA,NA,13,TRBV9,TGTGCCAGCAGCGTGGGGCCGGCGGGGAGGCAGTTCTTC,CASSVGPAGRQFF
TRBJ2-3,NA,NA,11,TRBV30,TGTGCCTGGAGTAGGGAAGATACGCAGTATTTT,CAWSREDTQYF
TRBJ2-5,once,NA,14,TRBV23-1,TGCGCCAGCAGTCAAGGAGAACTAGAAGAGACCCAGTACTTC,CASSQGELEETQYF
TRBJ2-2,NA,TRBD1,14,TRBV19,TGTGCCAGTAGTATTTTATTGGGACAGGAGGAGCTGTTTTTT,CASSILLGQEELFF
TRBJ2-7,NA,TRBD1,18,TRBV27,TGTGCCAGCAGTTTACTCTCCGGGACAGGGGGGCATTCCTACGAGCAGTACTTC,CASSLLSGTGGHSYEQYF
TRBJ1-6,NA,TRBD1,16,TRBV27,TGTGCCAGCAGTTTATTGGCAGGGGGGGAACGATCACCCCTCCACTTT,CASSLLAGGERSPLHF
TRBJ2-5,NA,NA,15,TRBV14,TGTGCCAGCAGCTCATATTGGGGGGCGCCGGAGACCCAGTACTTC,CASSSYWGAPETQYF
TRBJ1-2,NA,NA,13,TRBV21-1,TGTGCCAGCACTCAAGGGGGACCCTGGCGCTACACCTTC,CASTQGGPWRYTF
TRBJ1-4,NA,NA,13,TRBV6-5,TGTGCCAGCAGTATAACCGGGACAGAAAAACTGTTTTTT,CASSITGTEKLFF
TRBJ2-5,NA,TRBD1,13,TRBV10-1,TGCGCCAGCAGTGAAGAGACAGGGTCCCCCCAGTACTTC,CASSEETGSPQYF
TRBJ2-3,few,NA,11,TRBV10-3,TGTGCCATCAGTGAGCGGTGGACGCAGTATTTT,CAISERWTQYF
TRBJ1-6,NA,TRBD1,14,TRBV28,TGTGCCAGCAGTACAGGGGGCAGTAATTCACCCCTCCACTTT,CASSTGGSNSPLHF
TRBJ2-3,NA,TRBD2,14,TRBV19,TGTGCCAGTCTAGCGGGGGGCGGAACAGATACGCAGTATTTT,CASLAGGGTDTQYF
TRBJ1-4,NA,TRBD1,16,TRBV7-2,TGTGCCAGCAGCTTAGATTCCGGGACAGGGTCTGAAAAACTGTTTTTT,CASSLDSGTGSEKLFF
TRBJ2-7,NA,NA,15,TRBV9,TGTGCCAGCAGCGTAGAGGGCAGGGGGGACTACGAGCAGTACTTC,CASSVEGRGDYEQYF
TRBJ1-6,NA,TRBD1,14,TRBV5-6,TGTGCCAGCAGCTCAGGACAGGGTAAATCACCCCTCCACTTT,CASSSGQGKSPLHF
TRBJ1-6,NA,NA,15,TRBV6-2/TRBV6-3,TGTGCCAGCAGCTCCCCCGGACCGGCCAATTCACCCCTCCACTTT,CASSSPGPANSPLHF
TRBJ2-3,NA,NA,15,TRBV7-2,TGTGCCAGCAGCTTACGCGGGGTTAGCACAGATACGCAGTATTTT,CASSLRGVSTDTQYF
TRBJ1-2,NA,NA,13,TRBV7-2,TGTGCCAGCAGCCTGACAGCTAACTATGGCTACACCTTC,CASSLTANYGYTF
TRBJ1-4,NA,NA,18,TRBV6-1,TGTGCCAGCAGTGAAGTGGGGGTTTATGCGGGATTTGGGGAAAAACTGTTTTTT,CASSEVGVYAGFGEKLFF
TRBJ2-1,once,TRBD2,15,TRBV6-6,TGTGCCAGCAGTCGAACTAGCGGGGGGAACAATGAGCAGTTCTTC,CASSRTSGGNNEQFF
TRBJ1-5,NA,NA,17,TRBV10-3,TGTGCCATCAGTGAGTCTATTACAGGGAATAGCAATCAGCCCCAGCATTTT,CAISESITGNSNQPQHF
TRBJ1-1,once,NA,13,TRBV30,TGTGCCTGGAGTGTACAAGGAGACACTGAAGCTTTCTTT,CAWSVQGDTEAFF
TRBJ2-7,NA,NA,13,TRBV7-8,TGTGCCAGCAGCGGGGCGGGAATTTACGAGCAGTACTTC,CASSGAGIYEQYF
TRBJ2-1,NA,NA,12,TRBV18,TGTGCCAGCTCACCGACCAACAATGAGCAGTTCTTC,CASSPTNNEQFF
TRBJ2-7,few,NA,15,TRBV4-1,TGCGCCAGCAGCCAAGTGGGGGCAGGGGAAGGCGAGCAGTACTTC,CASSQVGAGEGEQYF